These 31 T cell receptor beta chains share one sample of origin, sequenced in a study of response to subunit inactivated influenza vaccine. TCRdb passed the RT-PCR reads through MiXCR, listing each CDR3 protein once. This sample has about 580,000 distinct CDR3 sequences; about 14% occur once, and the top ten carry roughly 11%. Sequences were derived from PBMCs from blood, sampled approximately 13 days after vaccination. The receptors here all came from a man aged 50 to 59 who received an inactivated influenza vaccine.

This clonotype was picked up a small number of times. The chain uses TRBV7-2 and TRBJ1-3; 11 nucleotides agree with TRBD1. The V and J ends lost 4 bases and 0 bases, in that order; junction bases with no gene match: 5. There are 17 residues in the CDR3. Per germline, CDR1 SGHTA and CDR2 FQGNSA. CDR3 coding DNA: TGTGCCAGCAGCTCATGGACAGGGGGCCTCTCTGGAAACACCATATATTTT. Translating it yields CASSSWTGGLSGNTIYF.

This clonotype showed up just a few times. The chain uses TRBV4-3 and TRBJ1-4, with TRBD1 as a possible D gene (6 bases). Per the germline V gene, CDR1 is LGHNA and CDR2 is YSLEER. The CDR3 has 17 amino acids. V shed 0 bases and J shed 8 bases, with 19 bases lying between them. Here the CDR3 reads CASSQDPKVTGWEKLFF. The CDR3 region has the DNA TGCGCCAGCAGCCAAGACCCCAAGGTCACAGGGTGGGAAAAACTGTTTTTT.

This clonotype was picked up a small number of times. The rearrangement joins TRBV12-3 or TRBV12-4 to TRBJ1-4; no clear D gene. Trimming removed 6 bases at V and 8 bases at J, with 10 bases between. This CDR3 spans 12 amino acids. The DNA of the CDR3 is TGTGCCAGCAGCCTTGGGGAGGAAAAACTGTTTTTT. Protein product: CASSLGEEKLFF.

In DNA, the CDR3 is TGTGCCAGCAGCTTTACAGGGCCTCCGGCCTACGAGCAGTACTTC. It codes for CASSFTGPPAYEQYF. This sequence joins TRBV7-9 and TRBJ2-7; D is possibly TRBD1 (6 bases). With 3 bases removed from V and 2 bases from J, the gap between germline ends came to 14 bases. The germline V gene has CDR1 SEHNR and CDR2 FQNEAQ (reference sequence). This CDR3 has 15 amino acids.

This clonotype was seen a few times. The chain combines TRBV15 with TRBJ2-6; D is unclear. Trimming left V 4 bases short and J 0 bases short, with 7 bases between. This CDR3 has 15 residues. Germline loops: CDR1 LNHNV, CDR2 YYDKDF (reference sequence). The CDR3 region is CATSKEDSGANVLTF. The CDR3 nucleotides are TGTGCCACCAGCAAAGAAGACTCTGGGGCCAACGTCCTGACTTTC.

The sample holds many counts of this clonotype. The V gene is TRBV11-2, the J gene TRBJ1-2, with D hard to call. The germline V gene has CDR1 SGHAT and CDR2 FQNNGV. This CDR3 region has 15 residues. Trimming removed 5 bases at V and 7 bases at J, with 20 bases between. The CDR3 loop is CASSPANRASGGYTF. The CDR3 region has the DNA TGTGCCAGCAGCCCGGCAAACCGGGCCTCCGGTGGCTACACCTTC. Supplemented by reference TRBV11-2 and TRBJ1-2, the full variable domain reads EAGVAQSPRYKIIEKRQSVAFWCNPISGHATLYWYQQILGQGPKLLIQFQNNGVVDDSQLPKDRFSAERLKGVDSTLKIQPAKLEDSAVYLCASSPANRASGGYTFGSGTRLTVV.

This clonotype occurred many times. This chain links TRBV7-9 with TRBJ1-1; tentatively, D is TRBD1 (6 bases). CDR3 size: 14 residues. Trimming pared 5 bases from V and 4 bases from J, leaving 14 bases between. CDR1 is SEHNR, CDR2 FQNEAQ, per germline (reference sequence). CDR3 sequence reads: CASSTHRDGTEAFF. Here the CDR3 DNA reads TGTGCCAGCAGCACTCACAGGGACGGCACTGAAGCTTTCTTT.

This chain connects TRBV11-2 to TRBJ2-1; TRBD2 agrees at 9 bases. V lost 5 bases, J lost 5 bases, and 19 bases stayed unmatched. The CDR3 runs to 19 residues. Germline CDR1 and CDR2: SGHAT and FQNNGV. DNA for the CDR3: TGTGCCAGCAGCCTACACCTCGCACATAGAGCGGGGGGAAACAATGAGCAGTTCTTC. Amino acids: CASSLHLAHRAGGNNEQFF.

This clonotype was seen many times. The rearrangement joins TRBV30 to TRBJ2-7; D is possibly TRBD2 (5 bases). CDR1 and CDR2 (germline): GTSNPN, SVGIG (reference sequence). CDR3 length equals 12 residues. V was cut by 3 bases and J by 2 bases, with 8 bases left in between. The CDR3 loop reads CAWRAGAYEQYF. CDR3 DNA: TGTGCCTGGAGAGCCGGGGCCTACGAGCAGTACTTC.

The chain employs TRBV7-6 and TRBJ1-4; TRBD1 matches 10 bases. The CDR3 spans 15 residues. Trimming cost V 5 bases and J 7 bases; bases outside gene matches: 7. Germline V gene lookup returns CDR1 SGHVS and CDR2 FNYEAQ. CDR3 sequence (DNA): TGTGCCAGCAGCGCCAGACAGGGGGCTGGTGAAAAACTGTTTTTT. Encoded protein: CASSARQGAGEKLFF.

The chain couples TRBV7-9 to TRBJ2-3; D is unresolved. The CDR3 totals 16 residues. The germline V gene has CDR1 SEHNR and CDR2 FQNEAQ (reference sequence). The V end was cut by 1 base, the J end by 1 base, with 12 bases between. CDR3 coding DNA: TGTGCCAGCAGCTTAGATACGGAGAGTGGCACAGATACGCAGTATTTT. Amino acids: CASSLDTESGTDTQYF.

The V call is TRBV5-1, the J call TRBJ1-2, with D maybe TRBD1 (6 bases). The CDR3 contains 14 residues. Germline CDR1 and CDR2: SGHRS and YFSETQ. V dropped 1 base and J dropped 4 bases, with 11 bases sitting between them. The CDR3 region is CASSLPGQLYGYTF. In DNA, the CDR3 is TGCGCCAGCAGCTTGCCCGGACAGCTCTATGGCTACACCTTC.

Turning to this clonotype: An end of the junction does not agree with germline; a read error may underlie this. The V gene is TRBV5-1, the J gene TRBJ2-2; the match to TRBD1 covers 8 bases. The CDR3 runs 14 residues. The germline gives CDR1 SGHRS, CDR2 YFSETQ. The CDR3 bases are TGCTCCAGCAAGGAGACAGGGGACACCGGGGAGCTGTTTTTT. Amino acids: CSSKETGDTGELFF.

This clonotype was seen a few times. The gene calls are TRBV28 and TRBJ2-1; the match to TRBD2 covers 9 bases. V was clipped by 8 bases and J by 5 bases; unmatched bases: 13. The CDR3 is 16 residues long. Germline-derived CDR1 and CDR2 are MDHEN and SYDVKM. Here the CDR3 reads CASEPLAGGPHNEQFF. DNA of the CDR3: TGTGCCAGCGAACCCCTCGCGGGGGGGCCGCACAATGAGCAGTTCTTC.

The CDR3 DNA sequence: TGTGCCACCAGCAGAGTAGGCTGGGGTGAGCAGTTCTTC. Translating gives CATSRVGWGEQFF. V and J are TRBV15 and TRBJ2-1, with D uncertain. V was clipped by 1 base and J by 9 bases, with 10 bases between them. Germline V gene data show CDR1 as LNHNV and CDR2 as YYDKDF (reference sequence). CDR3 size: 13 residues.

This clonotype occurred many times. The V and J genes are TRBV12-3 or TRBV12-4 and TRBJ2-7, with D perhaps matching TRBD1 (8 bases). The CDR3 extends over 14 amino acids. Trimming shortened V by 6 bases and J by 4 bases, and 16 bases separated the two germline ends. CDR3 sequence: CASRRTGGVYEQYF. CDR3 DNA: TGTGCCAGCAGGCGAACAGGGGGGGTTTACGAGCAGTACTTC.

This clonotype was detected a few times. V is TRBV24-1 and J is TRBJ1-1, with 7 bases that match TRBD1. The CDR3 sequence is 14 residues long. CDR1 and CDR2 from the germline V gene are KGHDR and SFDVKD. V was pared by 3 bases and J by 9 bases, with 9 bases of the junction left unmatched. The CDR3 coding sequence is TGTGCCACCAGTGATAACTCAGGGGGTAGTCAAGCTTTCTTT. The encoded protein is CATSDNSGGSQAFF.

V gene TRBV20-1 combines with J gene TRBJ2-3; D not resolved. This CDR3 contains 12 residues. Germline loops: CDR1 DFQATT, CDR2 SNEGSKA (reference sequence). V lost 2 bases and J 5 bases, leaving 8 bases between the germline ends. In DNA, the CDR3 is TGCAGTGCTAGAAGCAAGCAAGATACGCAGTATTTT. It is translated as CSARSKQDTQYF.

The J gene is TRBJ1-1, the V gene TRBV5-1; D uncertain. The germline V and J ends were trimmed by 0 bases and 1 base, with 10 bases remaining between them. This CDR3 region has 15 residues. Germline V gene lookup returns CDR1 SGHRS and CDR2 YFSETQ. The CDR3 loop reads CASSLVGMGNTEAFF. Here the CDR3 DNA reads TGCGCCAGCAGCTTGGTAGGGATGGGGAACACTGAAGCTTTCTTT.

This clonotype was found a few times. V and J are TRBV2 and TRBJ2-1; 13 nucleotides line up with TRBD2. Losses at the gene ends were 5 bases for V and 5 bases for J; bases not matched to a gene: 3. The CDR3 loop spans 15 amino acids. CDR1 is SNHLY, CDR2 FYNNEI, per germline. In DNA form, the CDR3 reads TGTGCCAGCAGTTGGACTAGCGGGGGTCACAATGAGCAGTTCTTC. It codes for CASSWTSGGHNEQFF.

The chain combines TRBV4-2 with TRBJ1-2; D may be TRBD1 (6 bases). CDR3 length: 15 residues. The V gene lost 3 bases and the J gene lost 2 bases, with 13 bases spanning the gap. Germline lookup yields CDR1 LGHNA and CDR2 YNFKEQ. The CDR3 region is CASSQAGQLNYGYTF. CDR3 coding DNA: TGTGCCAGCAGCCAGGCAGGACAGCTCAACTATGGCTACACCTTC.

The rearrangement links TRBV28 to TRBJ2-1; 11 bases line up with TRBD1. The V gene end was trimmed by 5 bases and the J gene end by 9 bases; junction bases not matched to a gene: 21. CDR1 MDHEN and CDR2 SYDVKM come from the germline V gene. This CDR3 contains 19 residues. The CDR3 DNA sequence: TGTGCCAGCAGTCGAGGACAGGGGGCGACCACCAGATACAGTTTTGAGCAGTTCTTC. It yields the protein CASSRGQGATTRYSFEQFF.

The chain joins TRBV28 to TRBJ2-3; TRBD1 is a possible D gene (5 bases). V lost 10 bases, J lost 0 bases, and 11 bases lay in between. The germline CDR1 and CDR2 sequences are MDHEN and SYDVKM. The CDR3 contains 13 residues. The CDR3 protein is CAMAGSSTDTQYF. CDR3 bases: TGTGCCATGGCAGGGTCAAGCACAGATACGCAGTATTTT.

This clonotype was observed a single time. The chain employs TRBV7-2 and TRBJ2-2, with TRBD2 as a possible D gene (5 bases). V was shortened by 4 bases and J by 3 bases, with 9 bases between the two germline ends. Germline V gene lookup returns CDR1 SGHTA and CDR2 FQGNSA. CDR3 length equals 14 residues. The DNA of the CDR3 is TGTGCCAGCAGCTCCCAACTAGACACCGGGGAGCTGTTTTTT. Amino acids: CASSSQLDTGELFF. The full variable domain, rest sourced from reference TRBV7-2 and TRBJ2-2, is GAGVSQSPSNKVTEKGKDVELRCDPISGHTALYWYRQSLGQGLEFLIYFQGNSAPDKSGLPSDRFSAERTGGSVSTLTIQRTQQEDSAVYLCASSSQLDTGELFFGEGSRLTVL.

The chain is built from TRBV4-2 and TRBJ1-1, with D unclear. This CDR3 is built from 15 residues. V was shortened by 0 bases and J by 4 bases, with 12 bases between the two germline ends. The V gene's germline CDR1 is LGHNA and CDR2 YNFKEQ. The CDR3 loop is CASSQESEGSTEAFF. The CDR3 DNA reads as TGTGCCAGCAGCCAAGAAAGCGAGGGATCCACTGAAGCTTTCTTT.

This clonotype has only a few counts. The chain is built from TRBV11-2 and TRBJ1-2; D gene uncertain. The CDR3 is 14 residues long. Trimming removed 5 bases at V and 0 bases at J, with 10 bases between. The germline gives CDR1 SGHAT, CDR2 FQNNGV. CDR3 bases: TGTGCCAGCAGCCCTCACCCAGCTAACTATGGCTACACCTTC. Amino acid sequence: CASSPHPANYGYTF.

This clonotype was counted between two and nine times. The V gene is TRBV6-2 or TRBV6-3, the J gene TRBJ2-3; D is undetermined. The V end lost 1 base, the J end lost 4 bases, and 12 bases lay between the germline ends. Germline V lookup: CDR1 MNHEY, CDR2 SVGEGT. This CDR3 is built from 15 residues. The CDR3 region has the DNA TGTGCCAGCAGTTACTTGGACGGTGTGGCAGATACGCAGTATTTT. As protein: CASSYLDGVADTQYF.

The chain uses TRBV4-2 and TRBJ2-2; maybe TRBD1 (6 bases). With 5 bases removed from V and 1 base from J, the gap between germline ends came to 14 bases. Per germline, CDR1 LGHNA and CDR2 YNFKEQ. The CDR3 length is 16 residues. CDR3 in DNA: TGTGCCAGCAGCACGCAACAGGGCCAGAACACCGGGGAGCTGTTTTTT. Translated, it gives CASSTQQGQNTGELFF.

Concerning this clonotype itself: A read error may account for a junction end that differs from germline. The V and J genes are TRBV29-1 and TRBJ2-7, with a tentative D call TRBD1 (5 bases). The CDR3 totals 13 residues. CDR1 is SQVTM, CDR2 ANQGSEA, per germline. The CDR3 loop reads CSVGVRATYEHYF. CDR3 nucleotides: TGCAGCGTTGGAGTCAGGGCCACCTACGAGCACTACTTC.

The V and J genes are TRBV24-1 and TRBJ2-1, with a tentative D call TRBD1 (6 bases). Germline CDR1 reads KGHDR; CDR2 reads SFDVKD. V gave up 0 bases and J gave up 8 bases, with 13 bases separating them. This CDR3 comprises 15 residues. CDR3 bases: TGTGCCACCAGTGATTTGATGGGGGCGGGCGATGAGCAGTTCTTC. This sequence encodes CATSDLMGAGDEQFF.

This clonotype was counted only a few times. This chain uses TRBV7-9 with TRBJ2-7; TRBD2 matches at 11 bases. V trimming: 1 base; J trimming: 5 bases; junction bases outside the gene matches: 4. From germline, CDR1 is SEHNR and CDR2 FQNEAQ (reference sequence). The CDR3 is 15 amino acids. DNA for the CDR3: TGTGCCAGCAGCTTAGAGGGACTAGCGGCTAACGAGCAGTACTTC. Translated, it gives CASSLEGLAANEQYF.